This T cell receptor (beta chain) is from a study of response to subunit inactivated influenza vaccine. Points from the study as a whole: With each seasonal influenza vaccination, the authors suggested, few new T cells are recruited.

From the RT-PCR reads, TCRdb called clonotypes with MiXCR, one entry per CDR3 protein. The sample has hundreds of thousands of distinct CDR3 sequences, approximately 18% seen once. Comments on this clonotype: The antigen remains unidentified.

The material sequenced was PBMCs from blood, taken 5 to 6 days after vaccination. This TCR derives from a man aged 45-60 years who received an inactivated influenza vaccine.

CDR3 nucleotide sequence: TGTGCCAGCAGTGAAAGCGGGTGGACAGATACGCAGTATTTT. It encodes CASSESGWTDTQYF. The chain joins TRBV2 to TRBJ2-3; possibly TRBD2 for D (6 bases). With 2 bases removed from V and 3 bases from J, the gap between germline ends came to 9 bases. The CDR3 runs 14 residues. CDR1 SNHLY and CDR2 FYNNEI come from the germline V gene.